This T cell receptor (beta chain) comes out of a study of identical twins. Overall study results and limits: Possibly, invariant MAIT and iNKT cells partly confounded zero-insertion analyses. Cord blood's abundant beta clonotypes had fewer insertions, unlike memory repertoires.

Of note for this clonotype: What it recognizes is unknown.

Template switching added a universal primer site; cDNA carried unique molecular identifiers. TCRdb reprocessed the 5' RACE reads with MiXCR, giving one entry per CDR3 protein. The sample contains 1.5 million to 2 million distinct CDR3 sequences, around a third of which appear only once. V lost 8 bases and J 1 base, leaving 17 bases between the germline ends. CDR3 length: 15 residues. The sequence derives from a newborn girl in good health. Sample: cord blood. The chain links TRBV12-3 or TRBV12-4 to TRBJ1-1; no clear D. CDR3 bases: TGTGCCAGCCGTCTCAGCCGCCTGCGGAACACTGAAGCTTTCTTT. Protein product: CASRLSRLRNTEAFF.